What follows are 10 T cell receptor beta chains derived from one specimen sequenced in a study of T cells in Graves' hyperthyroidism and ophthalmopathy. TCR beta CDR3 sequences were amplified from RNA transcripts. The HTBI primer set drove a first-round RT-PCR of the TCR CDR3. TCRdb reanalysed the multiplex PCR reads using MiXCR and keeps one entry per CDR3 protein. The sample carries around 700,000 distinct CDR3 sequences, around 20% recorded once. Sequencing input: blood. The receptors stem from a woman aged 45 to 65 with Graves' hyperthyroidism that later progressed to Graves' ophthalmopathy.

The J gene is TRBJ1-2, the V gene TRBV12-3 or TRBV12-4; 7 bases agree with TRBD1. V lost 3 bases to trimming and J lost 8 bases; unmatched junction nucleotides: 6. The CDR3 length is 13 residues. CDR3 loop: CASSLGGQFGYTF. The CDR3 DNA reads TGTGCCAGCAGTTTGGGGGGACAGTTCGGCTACACCTTC.

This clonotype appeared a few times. The CDR3 sequence: CASSGILAGGPRNEQFF. Here the CDR3 DNA reads TGTGCCAGCAGTGGGATCCTAGCGGGGGGGCCGCGTAATGAGCAGTTCTTC. The chain recombines TRBV6-1 with TRBJ2-1, with 12 nucleotides matching TRBD2. The ends lost 4 bases at V and 7 bases at J; junction bases unmatched: 11. The CDR3 runs 17 residues. The germline gives CDR1 MNHNS, CDR2 SASEGT.

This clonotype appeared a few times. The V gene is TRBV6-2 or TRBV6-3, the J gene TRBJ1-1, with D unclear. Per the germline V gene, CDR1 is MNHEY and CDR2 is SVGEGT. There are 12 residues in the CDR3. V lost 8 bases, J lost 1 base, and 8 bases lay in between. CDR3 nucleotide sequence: TGTGCCAGCGAAGAGGGGAACACTGAAGCTTTCTTT. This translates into CASEEGNTEAFF.

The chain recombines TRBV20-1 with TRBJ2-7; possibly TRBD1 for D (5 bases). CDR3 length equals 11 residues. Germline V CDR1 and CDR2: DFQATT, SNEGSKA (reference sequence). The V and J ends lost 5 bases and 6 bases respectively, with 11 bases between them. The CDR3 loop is CSAGQGVEQYF. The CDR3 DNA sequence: TGCAGTGCTGGCCAAGGGGTCGAGCAGTACTTC.

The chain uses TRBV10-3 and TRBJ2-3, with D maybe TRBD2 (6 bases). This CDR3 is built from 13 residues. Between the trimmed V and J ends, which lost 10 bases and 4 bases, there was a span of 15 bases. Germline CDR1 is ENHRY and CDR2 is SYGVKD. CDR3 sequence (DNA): TGTGCCACGTGGGCGGAGGGCCCAGATACGCAGTATTTT. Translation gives CATWAEGPDTQYF.

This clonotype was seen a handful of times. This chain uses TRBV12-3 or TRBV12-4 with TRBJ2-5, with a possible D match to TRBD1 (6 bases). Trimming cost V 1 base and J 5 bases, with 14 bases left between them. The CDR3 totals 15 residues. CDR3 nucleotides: TGTGCCAGCAGTTTAGGGACAGACCTTTCGGAGACCCAGTACTTC. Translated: CASSLGTDLSETQYF.

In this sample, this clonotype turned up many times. CDR3 sequence: CATRDRGRDEQYF. The DNA for the CDR3 is TGTGCCACAAGGGACAGGGGGCGCGACGAGCAGTACTTC. The genes are TRBV6-1 and TRBJ2-7; TRBD1 agrees at 12 bases. Germline V gene sequence: CDR1 MNHNS, CDR2 SASEGT. The CDR3 loop spans 13 amino acids. With 10 bases clipped from V and 5 bases from J, the junction kept 6 bases outside the gene matches.

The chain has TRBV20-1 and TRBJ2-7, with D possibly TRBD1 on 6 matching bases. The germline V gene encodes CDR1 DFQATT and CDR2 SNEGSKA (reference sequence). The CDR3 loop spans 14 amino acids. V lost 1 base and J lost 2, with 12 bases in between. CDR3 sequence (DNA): TGCAGTGCTAGAGTTGGGGGCTTAACCTACGAGCAGTACTTC. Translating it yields CSARVGGLTYEQYF.

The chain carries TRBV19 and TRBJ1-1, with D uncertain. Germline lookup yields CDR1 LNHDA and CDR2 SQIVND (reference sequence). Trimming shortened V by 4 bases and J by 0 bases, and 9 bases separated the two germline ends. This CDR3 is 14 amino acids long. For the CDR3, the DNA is TGTGCCAGTAGTACCAGCGAGATGAACACTGAAGCTTTCTTT. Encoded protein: CASSTSEMNTEAFF.

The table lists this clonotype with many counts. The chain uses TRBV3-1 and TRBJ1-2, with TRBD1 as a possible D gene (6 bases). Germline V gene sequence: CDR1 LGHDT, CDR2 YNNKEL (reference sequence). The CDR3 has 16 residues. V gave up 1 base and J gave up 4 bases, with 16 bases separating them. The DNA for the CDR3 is TGTGCCAGCAGCCAAGTAGGAACAGGGTCTTCCTATGGCTACACCTTC. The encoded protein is CASSQVGTGSSYGYTF.